This TCR beta chain derives from a study of blood T cell repertoires in COVID-19. Study-wide context: Spain, Italy and the United States supplied samples that represented acute and convalescent COVID-19. Sample material is recorded as cDNA or gDNA derived from T cells, B-cell-depleted T cells, or PBMCs.

Germline CDR1 reads MDHEN; CDR2 reads SYDVKM. The V and J ends lost 5 bases and 1 base respectively, with 14 bases between them. CDR3 length: 15 residues. Per the study methods: Scientists estimated how many nucleated cells there were by amplifying reference gene primers. Profiled with immunoSEQ multiplex PCR; TCRdb holds only in-frame clones, not every one. V and J calls plus clone size are reproduced from that table; the DNA served to infer D and trimming. The sample carries about 140,000 clones, approximately 80% recorded once. The receptor's source is a woman of 80 years or more with active or convalescent COVID-19. Sequenced sample: peripheral blood. J is TRBJ1-2 and V is TRBV28; D is ambiguous. Here the CDR3 DNA reads TGTGCCAGCAGTGACGCGGGAGAAAATAACTATGGCTACACCTTC. This encodes CASSDAGENNYGYTF.